The present T cell receptor beta chain was sequenced within a study of blood T cell repertoires in COVID-19 (dated by TCRdb to 2019 to 2021). In the study overall: Samples from collaborators originated in the United States, Italy and Spain and spanned both the acute and convalescent phases of COVID-19. The material from the prospective study consisted of cDNA or gDNA derived from T cells, B-cell-depleted T cells, or PBMCs. Subjects who had been exposed to COVID-19, were actively infected with it, or had recovered from it provided the deeply sampled blood TCRbeta repertoires that made up the dataset. The repertoires were released in a freely available public database meant as a resource for research on the immune response to SARS-CoV-2. Samples were obtained from the ongoing ImmuneRACE study (first 160 participants) and from roughly 1,300 subjects provided by 6 global collaborators. A de-identified subject ID, COVID-19 status, age in years and sex were almost always included in the sample metadata. HLA class I and class II types, where available, came from metadata supplied by the sample provider rather than from assay-based typing. What the research found in general, with its limitations: Clinical and demographic metadata were provided uncurated, with the amount varying by source and participant.

Here V drops 5 bases and J drops 8 bases, and the junction holds 10 bases not matched to any gene. The cysteine opens and the phenylalanine closes a CDR3 of 15 amino acids. The entry retains the CDR3 DNA only, 45 bases that are in frame from base 1. The germline V gene specifies SGHVS as CDR1 and FNYEAQ as CDR2. TCRbeta CDR3 regions were amplified from genomic DNA by means of the immunoSEQ Assay, a bias-controlled multiplex PCR. The source study handled its data this way. Nucleated cell counts per sample were estimated from amplification of reference gene primers within the assay. To quantify the absolute abundance of each unique TCRbeta CDR3 rearrangement, sequence reads were collapsed and filtered. For each sample, productive Simpson clonality was calculated by taking the square root of Simpson's diversity index across productive rearrangements. Drawn from immuneACCESS, this table holds only the in-frame rearrangements with V and J called that TCRdb kept. Clones are partly lost; checked studies trace under half to an unresolved V gene and leave the rest unexplained. The V and J calls and clone size are taken from that table; D and trimming were inferred from the DNA. This sample has 240,000 or so clones in its table, and approximately 90% of those were observed once. Of the sample, 0.87% falls within the top ten clones.

Concerning this clone itself: Its antigen is unknown. Base qualities are not recorded, but no much larger clone differs from it by a single base.

Enrolling through a virtual design, the prospective study's participants ranged in age from about 18 to 89 years and lived across 24 United States geographic areas. In the prospective study, cohorts were assigned on the basis of participant-reported clinical history obtained from a screening survey and a study questionnaire. Exposed participants had been in contact, within 2 weeks of entering the study, with a person who had a PCR-confirmed or clinician-diagnosed case of COVID-19. Each participant in the prospective study had whole blood, serum and a nasopharyngeal or oropharyngeal swab collected by mobile phlebotomists. Prospective study participants could optionally give additional blood draws and questionnaires over an approximately two-month period. Before DNA extraction, blood samples from the prospective study were shipped at room temperature or frozen.

Sequenced input: PBMCs or T cells enriched from blood (not recorded which). This chain joins TRBV7-6 to TRBJ1-2, with 11 bases matching TRBD1. The source is a man aged 50 to 60 who had been exposed to COVID-19. Here the CDR3 is given as CASSLLSGTGGGYTF. The DNA is TGTGCCAGCAGCCTTTTATCCGGGACAGGGGGAGGCTACACCTTC.